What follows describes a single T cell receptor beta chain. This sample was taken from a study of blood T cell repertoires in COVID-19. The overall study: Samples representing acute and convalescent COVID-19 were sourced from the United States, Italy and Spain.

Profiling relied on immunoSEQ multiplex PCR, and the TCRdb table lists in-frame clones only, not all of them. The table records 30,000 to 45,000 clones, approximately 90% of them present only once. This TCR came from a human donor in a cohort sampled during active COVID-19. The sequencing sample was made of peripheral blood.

The CDR3 sequence is CASSPRGHRSGNTIYF. CDR3 DNA: TGTGCCAGCAGCCCCAGAGGACACCGCTCTGGAAACACCATATATTTT. The chain uses TRBV9 and TRBJ1-3; D perhaps matches TRBD1 (5 bases). Germline CDR1 SGDLS, CDR2 YYNGEE. The V and J ends lost 4 bases and 0 bases respectively, with 14 bases between them. This CDR3 region has 16 residues.